These 20 T cell receptor beta chains were all obtained from the same sample, sequenced in a study of blood T cells in healthy people across ages. With a J-beta primer mix and a sample-barcoded 5' primer, a second PCR ran about 7 to 12 cycles. TCRdb re-called the 5' RACE reads through MiXCR, storing one row per CDR3 protein. The sample yields about 1,500,000 distinct CDR3 sequences, about 30% seen once. Sequencing was carried out using blood. The receptors here all came from a woman aged 25 to 39 in good health.

A note on this clonotype: This may be a read error: a much more frequent sequence differs by one nucleotide. The chain combines TRBV13 with TRBJ2-1; D is perhaps TRBD2 (6 bases). Germline loops: CDR1 PRHDT, CDR2 FYEKMQ (reference sequence). The CDR3 extends over 16 amino acids. V lost 2 bases and J lost 2, with 13 bases in between. This CDR3 reads CASSLTASAPYNEQFF. CDR3 DNA: TGTGCCAGCAGCTTAACGGCTAGCGCTCCCTACAATGAGCAGTTCTTC. Complete variable domain (other parts from reference TRBV13 and TRBJ2-1): AAGVIQSPRHLIKEKRETATLKCYPIPRHDTVYWYQQGPGQDPQFLISFYEKMQSDKGSIPDRFSAQQFSDYHSELNMSSLELGDSALYFCASSLTASAPYNEQFFGPGTRLTVL.

This clonotype was detected a few times. This rearrangement joins TRBV7-2 to TRBJ2-5; tentatively, D is TRBD1 or TRBD2 (5 bases each). From germline, CDR1 is SGHTA and CDR2 FQGNSA. CDR3 length equals 14 residues. Trimming removed 7 bases from V and 4 bases from J, with 16 bases in between. CDR3 protein: CASTTFGAVETQYF. CDR3 DNA sequence: TGTGCCAGCACCACCTTCGGGGCAGTAGAGACCCAGTACTTC.

The table lists this clonotype with a few counts. CDR3 loop: CVGGQLNSPLHF. Here the CDR3 DNA reads TGTGTTGGGGGCCAGTTAAATTCACCCCTCCACTTT. This chain links TRBV7-4 with TRBJ1-6, with a tentative D call TRBD1 (6 bases). CDR1 and CDR2 from the germline V gene are SGHVT and SQSDAQ. The CDR3 length is 12 residues.

The sample holds a few counts of this clonotype. This chain links TRBV20-1 with TRBJ2-7; a possible D gene is TRBD1 (5 bases). V lost 6 bases to trimming and J lost 3 bases, with 9 bases between them. The germline CDR1 and CDR2 sequences are DFQATT and SNEGSKA (reference sequence). This CDR3 contains 11 residues. The chain's CDR3 is CSADILYEQYF. The CDR3 DNA sequence: TGCAGTGCGGACATTCTCTACGAGCAGTACTTC.

This clonotype was seen a few times. The chain is built from TRBV7-2 and TRBJ2-1; the D gene could be TRBD1 or TRBD2 (5 bases each). The V and J ends lost 2 bases and 11 bases respectively, with 13 bases between them. Germline values: CDR1 SGHTA, CDR2 FQGNSA. There are 13 residues in the CDR3. CDR3 residues: CASSLTRDGQQFF. The CDR3 coding sequence is TGTGCCAGCAGCTTAACACGGGACGGACAGCAGTTCTTC.

This clonotype has a count of ten or more. This chain links TRBV12-3 or TRBV12-4 with TRBJ2-3, with 10 bases fitting TRBD1. Unmatched junction bases numbered 4, after V lost 5 bases and J lost 5 bases. The CDR3 has 14 residues. The CDR3 loop is CASSRQGARDTQYF. The CDR3 DNA follows: TGTGCCAGCAGTCGACAGGGGGCAAGAGATACGCAGTATTTT.

J is TRBJ2-5 and V is TRBV5-1, with 8 bases matching TRBD1. Germline V gene data show CDR1 as SGHRS and CDR2 as YFSETQ. V was pared by 4 bases and J by 4 bases, with 9 bases of the junction left unmatched. The CDR3 spans 15 residues. The CDR3 nucleotides read TGCGCCAGCAGCGTCCAGGGGGCGCTTCGAGAGACCCAGTACTTC. Translated, it gives CASSVQGALRETQYF.

There are a few counts of this clonotype. The chain couples TRBV28 to TRBJ2-7; TRBD1 agrees at 7 bases. CDR3 size: 16 residues. Trimming at V came to 6 bases and at J to 1 base, leaving 12 bases not matched to a gene. Germline CDR1 MDHEN, CDR2 SYDVKM. The CDR3 DNA reads as TGTGCCAGCAGCCCCGTGGGGACAGCGAAATCCTACGAGCAGTACTTC. It translates to CASSPVGTAKSYEQYF.

The table lists this clonotype with a few counts. Here the CDR3 DNA reads TGTGCCAGCAGCCCTCGCGTAGGACTAGCGGGAGAGTATCCCTACAATGAGCAGTTCTTC. Translation gives CASSPRVGLAGEYPYNEQFF. The chain employs TRBV14 and TRBJ2-1, with 13 bases identical to TRBD2. CDR3 size: 20 residues. J was trimmed by 2 bases and V by 4 bases; bases with no gene match: 14. CDR1 and CDR2 (germline): SGHDN, FVKESK.

This clonotype has only a few counts. This sequence joins TRBV5-1 and TRBJ2-1; a weak D match, TRBD1 (6 bases). The germline V and J ends were trimmed by 0 bases and 4 bases, with 14 bases remaining between them. The CDR3 is made up of 16 amino acids. Germline CDR1 SGHRS, CDR2 YFSETQ. CDR3 residues: CASSLDLTGPYNEQFF. In DNA form, the CDR3 reads TGCGCCAGCAGCTTGGACCTAACAGGGCCATACAATGAGCAGTTCTTC.

The chain combines TRBV12-3 or TRBV12-4 with TRBJ2-7; D unresolved. V lost 3 bases to trimming and J lost 3 bases, with 15 bases between them. The CDR3 covers 15 residues. CDR3 DNA sequence: TGTGCCAGCAGTTTGCGAGGCTATGGGGACTACGAGCAGTACTTC. It translates to CASSLRGYGDYEQYF.

A word on this clonotype: At one of its ends the junction is not consistent with the germline gene, which may arise from a read error. The rearrangement uses TRBV5-1 and TRBJ2-3, with D uncertain. This CDR3 comprises 14 residues. Germline V gene lookup returns CDR1 SGHRS and CDR2 YFSETQ. In nucleotides, the CDR3 is TGCGCCAGCAGATTGGCGACCGGCACAGATACGCAGTATTTT. This codes for CASRLATGTDTQYF. Drawing the rest from reference TRBV5-1 and TRBJ2-3, the complete variable domain is KAGVTQTPRYLIKTRGQQVTLSCSPISGHRSVSWYQQTPGQGLQFLFEYFSETQRNKGNFPGRFSGRQFSNSRSEMNVSTLELGDSALYLCASRLATGTDTQYFGPGTRLTVL.

This chain connects TRBV29-1 to TRBJ2-5; 9 nucleotides align to TRBD1. The CDR3 has 13 residues. V gave up 8 bases and J gave up 5 bases; unmatched junction bases: 9. Germline CDR1 reads SQVTM; CDR2 reads ANQGSEA. This CDR3 is CSMNRGRWETQYF. The CDR3 DNA sequence: TGCAGCATGAACAGGGGGCGGTGGGAGACCCAGTACTTC.

The rearrangement joins TRBV7-2 to TRBJ2-3, with D unclear. With 5 bases removed from V and 6 bases from J, the gap between germline ends came to 12 bases. Germline CDR1 is SGHTA and CDR2 is FQGNSA. This CDR3 is 13 amino acids long. The CDR3 spells CASSQQTLDTQYF. CDR3 coding DNA: TGTGCCAGCAGCCAGCAAACCTTGGATACGCAGTATTTT.

The chain employs TRBV12-3 or TRBV12-4 and TRBJ1-4, with a weak D call TRBD1 (5 bases). V lost 3 bases to trimming and J lost 7 bases, with 12 bases between them. This CDR3 is built from 14 residues. The CDR3, as DNA: TGTGCCAGCAGTTTTCAGGGAGGGAGTGAAAAACTGTTTTTT. Translating it yields CASSFQGGSEKLFF.

V and J are TRBV20-1 and TRBJ1-5; perhaps TRBD1 as D (5 bases). V was pared by 0 bases and J by 0 bases, with 12 bases between. The germline V gene encodes CDR1 DFQATT and CDR2 SNEGSKA (reference sequence). The CDR3 totals 16 residues. CDR3 nucleotide sequence: TGCAGTGCTAGAGATGGGGACGGATATAGCAATCAGCCCCAGCATTTT. Translated: CSARDGDGYSNQPQHF.

This clonotype was detected a few times. The rearrangement joins TRBV5-1 to TRBJ1-2; no firm D call. Trimming left V 0 bases short and J 7 bases short, with 10 bases between. The CDR3 is 13 amino acids. Germline loops: CDR1 SGHRS, CDR2 YFSETQ. CDR3 nucleotides: TGCGCCAGCAGCTTGGATGGAAGGGCTGGCTACACCTTC. This encodes CASSLDGRAGYTF.

V usage is TRBV7-2 and J usage is TRBJ1-1, with 7 nucleotides matching TRBD1. The V gene's germline CDR1 is SGHTA and CDR2 FQGNSA. V lost 4 bases, J lost 7 bases, and 9 bases stayed unmatched. The CDR3 totals 14 residues. The CDR3 reads CASSSLQGTVEAFF. CDR3 bases: TGTGCCAGCAGCTCTTTACAGGGGACGGTTGAAGCTTTCTTT. Variable domain in full (rest from reference TRBV7-2 and TRBJ1-1): GAGVSQSPSNKVTEKGKDVELRCDPISGHTALYWYRQSLGQGLEFLIYFQGNSAPDKSGLPSDRFSAERTGGSVSTLTIQRTQQEDSAVYLCASSSLQGTVEAFFGQGTRLTVV.

The chain couples TRBV7-2 to TRBJ2-1; 12 bases are a match to TRBD2. The CDR3 consists of 18 residues. The germline V gene has CDR1 SGHTA and CDR2 FQGNSA. V lost 0 bases to trimming and J lost 13 bases; unmatched junction nucleotides: 16. This CDR3 is CASSLAPRASGRAETQFF. CDR3 in DNA: TGTGCCAGCAGCTTAGCCCCCAGGGCTAGCGGGAGGGCCGAGACCCAGTTCTTC.

This clonotype was detected a few times. J is TRBJ2-1 and V is TRBV4-3; tentative D call: TRBD2 (6 bases). The germline V gene encodes CDR1 LGHNA and CDR2 YSLEER. Trimming removed 1 base at V and 8 bases at J, with 9 bases between. The CDR3 length is 13 residues. CDR3 residues: CASSQVERDEQFF. The CDR3 DNA follows: TGCGCCAGCAGCCAAGTTGAGCGGGATGAGCAGTTCTTC.